This TCR beta chain was documented in a study of OX40 agonist ivuxolimab in advanced cancers. About the research overall: Averaging roughly 60 years in age, with a range of about 23 to 85, the cohort was about 83% male.

Sequencing was performed with immunoSEQ multiplex PCR; in TCRdb, only in-frame clones are kept and a portion is missing. The data show more than 60,000 clones, 87% seen once. This clone showed up just once. At cycle 4 day 1, cycle 7 day 1, and baseline, blood was sampled. There are 15 residues in the CDR3. Germline V gene data show CDR1 as SNHLY and CDR2 as FYNNEI. With 5 bases clipped from V and 2 bases from J, the junction kept 3 bases outside the gene matches. The input for sequencing was CD4+ or CD8+ T cells sorted from blood, taken in a trial of the OX40 agonist ivuxolimab. This rearrangement joins TRBV2 to TRBJ2-5; 12 nucleotides line up with TRBD1. This sequence originates from an adult with an advanced solid tumor such as melanoma, head and neck, liver or kidney cancer. The CDR3 protein is CASSRGQGAQETQYF. The CDR3, as DNA: TGTGCCAGCAGTAGGGGACAGGGGGCTCAAGAGACCCAGTACTTC.